This TCR beta chain comes out of a study of cytomegalovirus exposure and HLA in healthy donors. 60 Vbeta and 13 Jbeta primers were used in PCR. Here immunoSEQ multiplex PCR was the method, and the copy in TCRdb shows in-frame clones only, minus some. The table shows 30,000 to 40,000 clones, with 84% occurring only once. Germline lookup yields CDR1 MDHEN and CDR2 SYDVKM. The CDR3 sequence is 14 residues long. V lost 3 bases and J 0 bases, leaving 6 bases between the germline ends. The material sequenced was PBMCs. The chain recombines TRBV28 with TRBJ1-5; D gene ambiguous. The sequence came from a woman under 30 in good health and CMV-seronegative. DNA of the CDR3: TGTGCCAGCAGTTTCGGTGTTAGCAATCAGCCCCAGCATTTT. It codes for CASSFGVSNQPQHF.